Each of the 18 T cell receptor beta chains below was sequenced from the same sample in a study of blood T cell repertoires in COVID-19 (dated by TCRdb to the early 2020s). The receptor library was made with the immunoSEQ multiplex PCR assay. TCRdb mirrors the immuneACCESS table, restricted to in-frame sequences. Some clones are absent from its copies; in checked studies, under half trace to an unresolved V gene, and the reason for the others is unknown. This sample comprises roughly 74,000 clones, around four fifths of them detected only once. The ten largest clones capture around 35% of the sample. The specimen was peripheral blood. Receptor source: a man aged 65 to 79 with acute or convalescent COVID-19.

CDR3 nucleotides: TGCAGTGCTAGTTCGCCGGCCTTTATTAGAGGTCAGCCCCAGCATTTT. Encoded protein: CSASSPAFIRGQPQHF. The chain uses TRBV20-1 and TRBJ1-5, with unresolved D. The ends were cut back, 3 bases at V and 6 bases at J, with 21 bases in the middle. This CDR3 region has 16 residues. Germline loops: CDR1 DFQATT, CDR2 SNEGSKA (reference sequence).

This rearrangement joins TRBV7-9 to TRBJ2-6; TRBD1 is a possible D gene (6 bases). Germline CDR1 SEHNR, CDR2 FQNEAQ (reference sequence). V shed 1 base and J shed 0 bases, with 10 bases lying between them. CDR3 length: 17 amino acids. The CDR3 DNA is TGTGCCAGCAGCTTAGAGGGGGTCTTCTCTGGGGCCAACGTCCTGACTTTC. Its translation is CASSLEGVFSGANVLTF.

This chain links TRBV7-9 with TRBJ1-5, with TRBD1 identical over 7 bases. The V gene end was trimmed by 5 bases and the J gene end by 6 bases; junction bases not matched to a gene: 7. This CDR3 comprises 14 residues. The germline V gene has CDR1 SEHNR and CDR2 FQNEAQ (reference sequence). The CDR3 region has the DNA TGTGCCAGCAGCCCTACAGGGGATAGTCAGCCCCAGCATTTT. Translation gives CASSPTGDSQPQHF.

This clone was picked up a small number of times. The gene calls are TRBV2 and TRBJ2-7, with unresolved D. The V gene lost 1 base and the J gene lost 5 bases, with 12 bases spanning the gap. Germline V CDR1 and CDR2: SNHLY, FYNNEI. This CDR3 has 14 amino acids. Here the CDR3 DNA reads TGTGCCAGCAGTGAAGACTGGGCGCCGGACGAGCAGTACTTC. Translated: CASSEDWAPDEQYF.

The chain joins TRBV5-1 to TRBJ2-1; 7 bases align to TRBD2. The CDR3 consists of 13 residues. Germline V CDR1 and CDR2: SGHRS, YFSETQ. V trimming: 1 base; J trimming: 10 bases; junction bases outside the gene matches: 5. The CDR3 reads CASSLLAGGEQFF. The CDR3 DNA follows: TGCGCCAGCAGCTTGTTAGCGGGTGGGGAGCAGTTCTTC.

This clone was counted only a few times. The chain carries TRBV2 and TRBJ2-3, with 7 bases fitting TRBD1. With V trimmed by 9 bases and J by 1 base, 7 bases remained unmatched. This CDR3 has 14 amino acids. CDR1 is SNHLY, CDR2 FYNNEI, per germline. CDR3 nucleotide sequence: TGTGCCAGGAGAGAGGGGGCTGGCACAGATACGCAGTATTTT. It yields the protein CARREGAGTDTQYF.

The chain links TRBV28 to TRBJ2-1; D possibly corresponds to TRBD1 (5 bases). The length of the CDR3 is 13 residues. V gave up 2 bases and J gave up 10 bases, with 12 bases separating them. Per germline, CDR1 MDHEN and CDR2 SYDVKM. For the CDR3, the DNA is TGTGCCAGCAGTTTAATAGGGGCGCGGGAGCAGTTCTTC. It codes for CASSLIGAREQFF. Full variable domain (rest looked up from reference TRBV28 and TRBJ2-1): DVKVTQSSRYLVKRTGEKVFLECVQDMDHENMFWYRQDPGLGLRLIYFSYDVKMKEKGDIPEGYSVSREKKERFSLILESASTNQTSMYLCASSLIGAREQFFGPGTRLTVL.

This clone was picked up a small number of times. This chain joins TRBV9 and TRBJ1-4; 7 bases match TRBD1. The trim removed 5 bases at V and 3 bases at J, leaving 7 bases unmatched. From germline, CDR1 is SGDLS and CDR2 YYNGEE. The CDR3 covers 15 residues. CDR3 in DNA: TGTGCCAGCAGTTCCGCAGGGGGATCTAATGAAAAACTGTTTTTT. This sequence encodes CASSSAGGSNEKLFF.

V gene TRBV28 combines with J gene TRBJ2-1, with 8 positions matching TRBD1. The V gene's germline CDR1 is MDHEN and CDR2 SYDVKM. The trim removed 3 bases at V and 8 bases at J, leaving 0 bases unmatched. The CDR3 spans 12 residues. CDR3 bases: TGTGCCAGCAGTTTGACAGGGGATGAGCAGTTCTTC. It specifies CASSLTGDEQFF.

The chain couples TRBV18 to TRBJ2-7; TRBD1 might be the D (6 bases). Germline V gives CDR1 KGHSH, CDR2 LQKENI. The CDR3 contains 14 residues. Trimming left V 4 bases short and J 0 bases short, with 10 bases between. The CDR3 reads CASSRGHSSYEQYF. CDR3 DNA sequence: TGTGCCAGCTCACGGGGACATAGCTCCTACGAGCAGTACTTC.

The CDR3 sequence is CASSHRGGREQFF. DNA of the CDR3: TGTGCCAGCAGCCACCGGGGGGGCAGGGAGCAGTTCTTC. The chain couples TRBV3-1 (or the pseudogene TRBV3-2) to TRBJ2-1, with 8 nucleotides matching TRBD2. The J segment lost 10 bases and the V segment lost 3 bases, leaving 5 bases of the junction unmatched. Germline V gives CDR1 LGHDT, CDR2 YNNKEL (reference sequence). The CDR3 loop spans 13 amino acids.

Remarks on this clone: Other DNA sequences in this sample translate to the same CDR3. The V call is TRBV28, the J call TRBJ2-5; TRBD1 agrees at 8 bases. Trimming at V came to 3 bases and at J to 5 bases, leaving 5 bases not matched to a gene. CDR1 is MDHEN and CDR2 is SYDVKM in the germline V gene. The CDR3 runs to 14 residues. The CDR3 DNA sequence: TGTGCCAGCAGTTTGGACAGGGTAATTGAGACCCAGTACTTC. It encodes CASSLDRVIETQYF.

The V gene is TRBV6-5, the J gene TRBJ2-5; 7 bases align to TRBD2. Losses at the gene ends were 5 bases for V and 4 bases for J; bases not matched to a gene: 7. The CDR3 contains 14 residues. Looked up from germline, CDR1 is MNHEY and CDR2 is SVGAGI. The CDR3, as DNA: TGTGCCAGCAGTCAAACGACTAGCAGAGAGACCCAGTACTTC. Translating gives CASSQTTSRETQYF.

The CDR3 DNA is TGCGCCAGCAGCCAACGGCGGGAGGGCACCGGGGAGCTGTTTTTT. This encodes CASSQRREGTGELFF. V gene TRBV4-3 combines with J gene TRBJ2-2, with 9 nucleotides matching TRBD2. CDR1 and CDR2 (germline): LGHNA, YSLEER. V gave up 2 bases and J gave up 4 bases; unmatched junction bases: 2. The CDR3 is 15 amino acids.

The J gene is TRBJ1-2, the V gene TRBV19, with D tentatively TRBD1 (5 bases). V was clipped by 3 bases and J by 0 bases, with 14 bases between them. This CDR3 has 16 amino acids. CDR1 is LNHDA, CDR2 SQIVND, per germline (reference sequence). The CDR3 region is CASSISVWGTNYGYTF. DNA of the CDR3: TGTGCCAGTAGTATTAGTGTCTGGGGCACTAACTATGGCTACACCTTC. Full variable domain (rest looked up from reference TRBV19 and TRBJ1-2): DGGITQSPKYLFRKEGQNVTLSCEQNLNHDAMYWYRQDPGQGLRLIYYSQIVNDFQKGDIAEGYSVSREKKESFPLTVTSAQKNPTAFYLCASSISVWGTNYGYTFGSGTRLTVV.

The chain recombines TRBV6-5 with TRBJ2-5; 10 nucleotides match TRBD1. Germline trimming cut 0 bases from V and 7 bases from J; bases unmatched to any gene: 8. The CDR3 contains 16 residues. The germline V gene has CDR1 MNHEY and CDR2 SVGAGI. The CDR3 protein is CASSYSGTGAPRTQYF. In DNA form, the CDR3 reads TGTGCCAGCAGTTACTCCGGGACAGGGGCCCCAAGGACCCAGTACTTC.

The chain joins TRBV6-5 to TRBJ1-2; 7 bases agree with TRBD1. There are 14 residues in the CDR3. Trimming took 10 bases from V and 2 from J; bases not matched to a gene: 10. Germline CDR1 is MNHEY and CDR2 is SVGAGI. The CDR3 DNA sequence: TGTGCCACCGCAGCGTCGACAGGGAACTATGGCTACACCTTC. Translated: CATAASTGNYGYTF.

J is TRBJ2-1 and V is TRBV2, with no clear D. Trimming cost V 5 bases and J 0 bases, with 5 bases left between them. The CDR3 runs to 13 residues. Germline values: CDR1 SNHLY, CDR2 FYNNEI. DNA of the CDR3: TGTGCCAGCAGTACTCCCTCCTACAATGAGCAGTTCTTC. It codes for CASSTPSYNEQFF.